Shown below are 12 T cell receptor beta chains from a single sample sequenced in a study of hypomethylating agent response in myelodysplastic syndrome. Only in-frame clones appear in the TCRdb table, and some are missing; sequencing was by immunoSEQ multiplex PCR. This table holds approximately 5,100 clones, about 80% found once. The starting material was bone marrow, obtained before or after starting hypomethylating agent treatment for myelodysplastic syndrome (not recorded which). The receptors were gathered from a human donor with myelodysplastic syndrome.

The chain has TRBV2 and TRBJ1-2, with a tentative D call TRBD1 (5 bases). Looked up from germline, CDR1 is SNHLY and CDR2 is FYNNEI. The CDR3 loop spans 13 amino acids. V was clipped by 4 bases and J by 4 bases, with 10 bases between them. CDR3 nucleotides: TGTGCCAGCAGTGTCGATCAGGGCTATGGCTACACCTTC. This translates into CASSVDQGYGYTF.

The chain couples TRBV5-4 to TRBJ2-6, with TRBD1 identical over 7 bases. CDR3 length: 20 residues. The V and J ends lost 4 bases and 0 bases, in that order; junction bases with no gene match: 16. Looked up from germline, CDR1 is SGHNT and CDR2 is YYREEE (reference sequence). CDR3 sequence (DNA): TGTGCCAGCAGCGACCCCCGACAGGGAAGAGGTAGCTCTGGGGCCAACGTCCTGACTTTC. Protein sequence: CASSDPRQGRGSSGANVLTF.

V is TRBV10-3 and J is TRBJ2-3, with TRBD2 identical over 10 bases. Per germline, CDR1 ENHRY and CDR2 SYGVKD. Trimming cost V 2 bases and J 6 bases; bases outside gene matches: 8. The CDR3 contains 16 residues. In nucleotides, the CDR3 is TGTGCCATCAGTGAGACAGCGGGGGGGCCTTGGGATACGCAGTATTTT. Protein product: CAISETAGGPWDTQYF.

The CDR3 DNA sequence: TGTGCCAGCAGCTTAGGTGTAGCGGGGAGATATCAAGAGACCCAGTACTTC. It translates to CASSLGVAGRYQETQYF. The chain links TRBV11-3 to TRBJ2-5; 8 nucleotides agree with TRBD2. V shed 1 base, J shed 2 bases, and the junction held 9 bases outside the gene matches. The CDR3 consists of 17 residues. The V gene's germline CDR1 is SGHNT and CDR2 YENEEA.

The chain has TRBV4-3 and TRBJ2-1; tentatively, D is TRBD2 (5 bases). CDR1 and CDR2 from the germline V gene are LGHNA and YSLEER. The CDR3 totals 15 residues. V was clipped by 0 bases and J by 7 bases, with 13 bases between them. CDR3 region: CASSQDFGVRNEQFF. The CDR3 region has the DNA TGCGCCAGCAGCCAAGACTTCGGGGTACGGAATGAGCAGTTCTTC.

A few counts support this clone. The rearrangement joins TRBV20-1 to TRBJ1-2, with a possible D match to TRBD1 (5 bases). Trimming stripped 4 bases from V and 8 bases from J, with 11 bases between. CDR3 length: 11 residues. Germline V CDR1 and CDR2: DFQATT, SNEGSKA (reference sequence). The CDR3 is CSATQGSGYTF. The CDR3 DNA follows: TGCAGTGCTACTCAGGGAAGCGGCTACACCTTC.

The chain joins TRBV30 to TRBJ1-6, with a possible D match to TRBD1 (5 bases). V lost 3 bases, J lost 6 bases, and 9 bases lay in between. Germline V gene data show CDR1 as GTSNPN and CDR2 as SVGIG (reference sequence). The CDR3 spans 13 residues. CDR3 DNA sequence: TGTGCCTGGAGCAAGGGGATTAATTCACCCCTCCACTTT. Translation: CAWSKGINSPLHF.

This sequence joins TRBV25-1 and TRBJ2-2; the D gene is possibly TRBD1 (6 bases). The V end lost 4 bases, the J end lost 3 bases, and 12 bases lay between the germline ends. The V gene's germline CDR1 is MGHDK and CDR2 SYGVNS. The CDR3 sequence is 15 residues long. This CDR3 reads CASSVTTGYTGELFF. For the CDR3, the DNA is TGTGCCAGCAGTGTAACCACAGGGTACACCGGGGAGCTGTTTTTT.

This clone was recorded a few times. V gene TRBV21-1 combines with J gene TRBJ1-2; the D call TRBD1 from the table was never checked on the DNA. TRBV21-1 is marked as a pseudogene. This CDR3 contains 14 residues. The chain's CDR3 is CASSNRTGGYGYTF. DNA of the CDR3: TGTGCCAGCAGCAACCGGACAGGGGGCTATGGCTACACCTTC.

This chain connects TRBV7-2 to TRBJ1-5; D is possibly TRBD1 (5 bases). This CDR3 is 15 amino acids long. V lost 5 bases and J 6 bases, leaving 17 bases between the germline ends. CDR1 and CDR2 (germline): SGHTA, FQGNSA. Here the CDR3 DNA reads TGTGCCAGCAGCGGGGGTTCGGGAGGACTTCAGCCCCAGCATTTT. It specifies CASSGGSGGLQPQHF.

The chain uses TRBV5-4 and TRBJ2-3; 9 bases line up with TRBD2. CDR1 and CDR2 (germline): SGHNT, YYREEE (reference sequence). J was trimmed by 0 bases and V by 4 bases; bases with no gene match: 9. This CDR3 spans 17 amino acids. The CDR3 DNA sequence: TGTGCCAGCAGCACGGGACTAGCCGGGCCTAGCACAGATACGCAGTATTTT. Protein product: CASSTGLAGPSTDTQYF.

V is TRBV6-1 and J is TRBJ2-3; 8 nucleotides line up with TRBD2. V gave up 4 bases and J gave up 1 base; unmatched junction bases: 4. CDR1 and CDR2 (germline): MNHNS, SASEGT. The CDR3 loop spans 15 amino acids. The CDR3 nucleotides are TGTGCCAGCAGTGTAAGGCGGGGGGGCACAGATACGCAGTATTTT. It yields the protein CASSVRRGGTDTQYF.